Here is one T cell receptor (beta chain) with its context. The library came from three nested PCR rounds adapted from ARM-PCR protocols. TCRdb reprocessed the multiplex PCR reads via MiXCR and lists one record per CDR3 protein. This table has over 80,000 distinct CDR3 sequences, 80% appearing once. The record originates from a study of tumor and adjacent non-tumor tissue in lung cancer. Study summary: Around 4.5 million productive TCRbeta reads were obtained per sample on average.

V shed 5 bases and J 10 bases; nucleotides not matched to a gene: 14. CDR3 length: 15 amino acids. RNA was extracted from bulk tissue without any cell sorting. The normal lung tissue was taken more than 3 cm from the tumor edge. Between August and November 2014, newly diagnosed, chemotherapy-naive lung cancer patients underwent thoracic surgery in China. This chain joins TRBV12-3 or TRBV12-4 and TRBJ2-1; 7 bases map to TRBD1. The receptor's source is a man aged 55 to 70 with small cell lung cancer. Material for sequencing was distant non-tumor lung tissue. The CDR3 sequence is CASSPRARGGNEQFF. CDR3 coding DNA: TGTGCCAGCAGTCCCCGGGCGCGAGGGGGCAACGAGCAGTTCTTC.